The present T cell receptor (beta chain) was sequenced within a study of cytomegalovirus exposure and HLA in healthy donors. Primers: 60 Vbeta forward and 13 Jbeta reverse. The assay was immunoSEQ multiplex PCR, and TCRdb's table has in-frame clones only and misses some. The sample contains 100,000 to 150,000 clones, roughly 73% of which appear only once. A note on this clone: Its antigen is not known.

The V end lost 3 bases, the J end lost 7 bases, and 10 bases lay between the germline ends. Per germline, CDR1 SGHDN and CDR2 FVKESK. The CDR3 has 14 amino acids. Study-level findings and limits: In a later analysis, at a false discovery rate of 0.05, roughly 16,000 TCR beta sequences matched HLA alleles. It was only CMV serostatus that was available as immune exposure information. It was reported that the classifier diagnosed cytomegalovirus status with high specificity and sensitivity in both the original and validation cohorts.

Material for sequencing was PBMCs. This sequence was found in a man aged 60 to 75 in good health and CMV-seropositive. The chain is built from TRBV14 and TRBJ1-6; D uncertain. The CDR3 reads CASSHVYSNSPLHF. CDR3 coding DNA: TGTGCCAGCAGCCATGTATACTCCAATTCACCCCTCCACTTT.